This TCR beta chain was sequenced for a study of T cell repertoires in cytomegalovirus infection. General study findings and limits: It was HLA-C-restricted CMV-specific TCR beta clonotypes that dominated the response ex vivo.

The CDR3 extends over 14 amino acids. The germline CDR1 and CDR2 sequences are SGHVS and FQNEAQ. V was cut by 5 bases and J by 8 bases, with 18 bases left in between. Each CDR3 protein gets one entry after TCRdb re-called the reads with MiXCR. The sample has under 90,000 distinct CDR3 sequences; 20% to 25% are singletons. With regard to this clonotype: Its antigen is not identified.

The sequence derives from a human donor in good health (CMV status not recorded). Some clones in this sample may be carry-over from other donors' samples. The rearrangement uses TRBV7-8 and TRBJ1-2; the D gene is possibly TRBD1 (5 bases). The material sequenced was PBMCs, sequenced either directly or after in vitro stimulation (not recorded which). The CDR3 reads CASSTRYQGGGYTF. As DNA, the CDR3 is TGTGCCAGCAGCACGAGATACCAGGGAGGGGGCTACACCTTC. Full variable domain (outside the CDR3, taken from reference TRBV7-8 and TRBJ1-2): GAGVSQSPRYKVAKRGQDVALRCDPISGHVSLFWYQQALGQGPEFLTYFQNEAQLDKSGLPSDRFFAERPEGSVSTLKIQRTQQEDSAVYLCASSTRYQGGGYTFGSGTRLTVV.